This T cell receptor (beta chain) was sequenced in a study of cytomegalovirus exposure and HLA in healthy donors. Study-wide results and caveats: Accurate prediction of most subjects' HLA-A and HLA-B alleles from TCR beta sequences was reported. Specificity for CMV antigens was confirmed in vitro for a few of the CMV-associated chains.

A word on this clone: Its antigen is not identified.

Though probably carrying unrecorded immune exposures, donors were nominally healthy at sampling. The PCR used 60 Vbeta and 13 Jbeta primers. TCRdb keeps only in-frame clones here, not all; method: immunoSEQ multiplex PCR. Its clone listing holds over 100,000 clones. Sequencing was done on a sample of PBMCs. This clonotype was sampled from a man aged 30 to 45 in good health and CMV-seronegative.

The CDR3 reads CAISEPRSNQPQHF. For the CDR3, the DNA is TGTGCCATCAGTGAACCGAGGAGCAATCAGCCCCAGCATTTT. The V gene is TRBV10-3, the J gene TRBJ1-5, with D hard to call. The V and J ends lost 3 bases and 1 base respectively, with 7 bases between them. From germline, CDR1 is ENHRY and CDR2 SYGVKD. CDR3 length: 14 amino acids.